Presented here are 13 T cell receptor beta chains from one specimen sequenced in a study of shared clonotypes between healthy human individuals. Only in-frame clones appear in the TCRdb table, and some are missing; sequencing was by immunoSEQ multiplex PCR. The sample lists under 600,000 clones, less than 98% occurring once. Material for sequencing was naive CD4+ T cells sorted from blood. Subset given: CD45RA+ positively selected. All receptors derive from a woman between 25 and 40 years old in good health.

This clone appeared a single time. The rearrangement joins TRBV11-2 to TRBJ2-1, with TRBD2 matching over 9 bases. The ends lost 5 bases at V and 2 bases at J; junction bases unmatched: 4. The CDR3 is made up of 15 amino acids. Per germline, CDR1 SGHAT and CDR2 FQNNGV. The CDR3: CASSRSGGTYNEQFF. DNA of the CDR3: TGTGCCAGCAGCCGTAGCGGGGGCACCTACAATGAGCAGTTCTTC.

CDR3 protein: CASSSNSYEQYF. In DNA form, the CDR3 reads TGTGCCAGCAGTTCGAATTCCTACGAGCAGTACTTC. V is TRBV27 and J is TRBJ2-7; D is unclear. In germline, CDR1 is MNHEY, CDR2 SMNVEV (reference sequence). CDR3 size: 12 residues. Trimming left V 4 bases short and J 1 base short, with 5 bases between.

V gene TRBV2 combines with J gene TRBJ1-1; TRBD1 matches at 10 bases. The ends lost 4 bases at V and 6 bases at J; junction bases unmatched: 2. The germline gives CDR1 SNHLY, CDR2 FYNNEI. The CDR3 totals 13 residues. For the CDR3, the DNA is TGTGCCAGCAGTGGACAGGGGGCCGCTGAAGCTTTCTTT. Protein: CASSGQGAAEAFF.

CDR3 bases: TGTGCCAGCAGCTCGGGAATCTCCTACGAGCAGTACTTC. Translation gives CASSSGISYEQYF. V is TRBV7-2 and J is TRBJ2-7; D perhaps matches TRBD2 (5 bases). Germline loops: CDR1 SGHTA, CDR2 FQGNSA. This CDR3 contains 13 residues. V was trimmed by 4 bases and J by 0 bases, leaving 7 bases between them.

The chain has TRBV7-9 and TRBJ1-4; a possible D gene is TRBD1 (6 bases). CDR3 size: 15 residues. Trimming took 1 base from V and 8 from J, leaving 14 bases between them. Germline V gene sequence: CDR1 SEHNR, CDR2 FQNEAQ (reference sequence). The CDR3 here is CASSLDGGLGEKLFF. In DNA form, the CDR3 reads TGTGCCAGCAGCTTAGATGGGGGGCTAGGGGAAAAACTGTTTTTT.

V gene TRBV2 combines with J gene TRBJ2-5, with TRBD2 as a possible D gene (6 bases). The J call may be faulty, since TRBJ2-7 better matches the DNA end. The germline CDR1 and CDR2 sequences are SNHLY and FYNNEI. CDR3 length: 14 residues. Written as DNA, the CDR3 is TGTGCCAGCAGTGAAGATGGTAGCGGTTACGAGCAGTACTTC. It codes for CASSEDGSGYEQYF.

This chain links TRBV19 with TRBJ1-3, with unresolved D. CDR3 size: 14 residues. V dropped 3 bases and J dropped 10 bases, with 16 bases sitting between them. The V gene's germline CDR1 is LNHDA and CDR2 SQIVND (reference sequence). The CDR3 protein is CASSMPDPWGTIYF. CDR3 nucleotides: TGTGCCAGTAGTATGCCGGACCCCTGGGGAACCATATATTTT.

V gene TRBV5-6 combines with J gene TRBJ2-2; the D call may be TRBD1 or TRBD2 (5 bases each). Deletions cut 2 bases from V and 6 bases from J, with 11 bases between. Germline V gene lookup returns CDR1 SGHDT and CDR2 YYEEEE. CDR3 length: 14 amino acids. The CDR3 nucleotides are TGTGCCAGCAGCTTACCCAGGGAGTCCGGGGAGCTGTTTTTT. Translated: CASSLPRESGELFF.

CDR3 sequence: CASSRGRAGTGELFF. CDR3 bases: TGTGCCAGCAGCCGCGGGAGGGCGGGCACCGGGGAGCTGTTTTTT. V is TRBV28 and J is TRBJ2-2; 9 bases map to TRBD2. The trim removed 6 bases at V and 4 bases at J, leaving 6 bases unmatched. The CDR3 sequence is 15 residues long. Germline loops: CDR1 MDHEN, CDR2 SYDVKM.

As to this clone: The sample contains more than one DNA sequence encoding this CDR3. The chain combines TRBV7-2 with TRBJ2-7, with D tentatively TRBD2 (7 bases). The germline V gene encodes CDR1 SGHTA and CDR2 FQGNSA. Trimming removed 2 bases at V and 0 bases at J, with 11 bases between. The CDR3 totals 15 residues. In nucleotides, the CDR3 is TGTGCCAGCAGCTTAAGGGGGGGTAGCTCCTACGAGCAGTACTTC. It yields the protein CASSLRGGSSYEQYF.

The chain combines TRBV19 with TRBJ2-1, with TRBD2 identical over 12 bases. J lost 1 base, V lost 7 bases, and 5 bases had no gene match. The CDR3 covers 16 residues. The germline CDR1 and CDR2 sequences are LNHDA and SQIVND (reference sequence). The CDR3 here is CASNNLAGGSYNEQFF. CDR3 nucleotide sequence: TGTGCCAGTAATAATCTAGCGGGAGGGTCCTACAATGAGCAGTTCTTC.

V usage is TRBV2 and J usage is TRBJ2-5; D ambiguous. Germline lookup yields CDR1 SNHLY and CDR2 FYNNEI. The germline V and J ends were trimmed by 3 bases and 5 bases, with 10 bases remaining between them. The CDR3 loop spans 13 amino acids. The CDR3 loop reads CASSDPLVETQYF. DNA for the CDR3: TGTGCCAGCAGTGATCCCCTAGTGGAGACCCAGTACTTC.

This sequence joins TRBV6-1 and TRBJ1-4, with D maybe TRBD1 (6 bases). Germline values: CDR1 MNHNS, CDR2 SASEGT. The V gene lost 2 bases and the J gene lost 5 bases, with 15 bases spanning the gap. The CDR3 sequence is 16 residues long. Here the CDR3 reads CASSENLGHLNEKLFF. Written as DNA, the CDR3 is TGTGCCAGCAGTGAAAATCTGGGACACCTAAATGAAAAACTGTTTTTT.